This T cell receptor beta chain was documented in a study of identical twins. Regarding the study as a whole: The study reached conclusions through statistical analysis that was cross-sectional, not following the same donors.

Deletions cut 3 bases from V and 1 base from J, with 8 bases between. Germline CDR1 KGHSH, CDR2 LQKENI. The CDR3 extends over 14 amino acids. In the case of this clonotype: The antigen is undetermined.

A universal primer site arose from template switching, and cDNA bore unique molecular identifiers. TCRdb ran MiXCR on the 5' RACE reads and lists one entry per CDR3 protein. Altogether hundreds of thousands of distinct CDR3 sequences are present, more than 6.5% being singletons, with the ten largest covering less than 2.5%. The same specimen was also included in a second study, on yellow fever vaccine responses in identical twins.

This TCR derives from a woman aged 18-35 years in good health. V gene TRBV18 combines with J gene TRBJ2-3; D possibly corresponds to TRBD1 (5 bases). Sequencing was carried out using memory (CD45RO+) T cells sorted from blood. The CDR3 DNA reads as TGTGCCAGCTCACCCACAGGAGGCACAGATACGCAGTATTTT. Its protein product is CASSPTGGTDTQYF.